This T cell receptor beta chain was retrieved from a study of T-cell memory formation after mild COVID-19. Study-wide results and caveats: A subset of responding clones appeared in pre-infection memory, suggesting cross-reactive memory joined.

TCRdb fed the 5' RACE reads into MiXCR, producing one record per CDR3 protein. Seen here are more than 120,000 distinct CDR3 sequences, under 25% observed once, and the top ten hold 2% to 2.5%. This CDR3 contains 16 residues. Germline trimming cut 5 bases from V and 8 bases from J; bases unmatched to any gene: 15. Germline V lookup: CDR1 SGHAT, CDR2 FQNNGV. This clonotype has more than one count but fewer than ten. Antigen specificity is unknown. The specimen was PBMCs or a T cell subset sorted from them (not recorded which). The chain employs TRBV11-2 and TRBJ2-1, with 7 bases fitting TRBD2. This clonotype was obtained from an adult woman who had mild COVID-19 (a few samples of this study predate the infection). Cell type and time point are not known. CDR3 sequence: CASSQYLGGSPDEQFF. CDR3 bases: TGTGCCAGCAGCCAGTACCTAGGCGGGAGTCCTGATGAGCAGTTCTTC.